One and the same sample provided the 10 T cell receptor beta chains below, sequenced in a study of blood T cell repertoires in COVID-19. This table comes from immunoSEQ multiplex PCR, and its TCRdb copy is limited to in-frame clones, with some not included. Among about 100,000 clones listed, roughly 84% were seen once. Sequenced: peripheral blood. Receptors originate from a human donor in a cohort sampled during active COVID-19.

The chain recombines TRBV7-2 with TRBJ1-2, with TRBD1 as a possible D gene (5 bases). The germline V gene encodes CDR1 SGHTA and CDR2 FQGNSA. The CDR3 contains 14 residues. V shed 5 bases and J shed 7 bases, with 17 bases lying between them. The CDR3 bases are TGTGCCAGCAGCCCCACCAGGGTTCCGTCTGGCTACACCTTC. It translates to CASSPTRVPSGYTF.

This CDR3 is CASRPGTSGRAGELFF. The CDR3 DNA follows: TGTGCCAGCAGGCCCGGGACTAGCGGGAGGGCCGGGGAGCTGTTTTTT. The gene calls are TRBV7-6 and TRBJ2-2, with 16 bases matching TRBD2. Germline assignment: CDR1 SGHVS and CDR2 FNYEAQ. The CDR3 has 16 amino acids. With 6 bases clipped from V and 6 bases from J, the junction kept 4 bases outside the gene matches.

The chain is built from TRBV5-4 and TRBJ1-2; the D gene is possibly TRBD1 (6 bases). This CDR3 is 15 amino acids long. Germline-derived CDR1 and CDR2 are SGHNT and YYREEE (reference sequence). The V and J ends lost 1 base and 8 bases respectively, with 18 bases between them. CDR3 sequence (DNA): TGTGCCAGCAGCTTGACGGGACAACCGGTCTGGGGCTACACCTTC. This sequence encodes CASSLTGQPVWGYTF.

The CDR3 loop is CASSLTGIGELFF. The DNA of the CDR3 is TGTGCCAGCAGCTTAACAGGAATCGGGGAGCTGTTTTTT. This sequence joins TRBV7-9 and TRBJ2-2, with a weak D call TRBD1 (5 bases). The V end was cut by 2 bases, the J end by 7 bases, with 8 bases between. Germline lookup yields CDR1 SEHNR and CDR2 FQNEAQ (reference sequence). CDR3 length: 13 residues.

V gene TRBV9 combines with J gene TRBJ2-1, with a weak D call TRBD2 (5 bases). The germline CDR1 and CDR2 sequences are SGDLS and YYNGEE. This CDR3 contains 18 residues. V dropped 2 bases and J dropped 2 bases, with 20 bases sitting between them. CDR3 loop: CASSVWERPTKTYNEQFF. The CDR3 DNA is TGTGCCAGCAGCGTTTGGGAGCGGCCAACCAAAACCTACAATGAGCAGTTCTTC.

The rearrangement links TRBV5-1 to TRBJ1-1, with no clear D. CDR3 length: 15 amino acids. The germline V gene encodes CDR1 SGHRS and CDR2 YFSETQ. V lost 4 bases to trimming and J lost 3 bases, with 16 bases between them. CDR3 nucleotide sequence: TGCGCCAGCAGCGCCACCGGGAGCGGAGACACTGAAGCTTTCTTT. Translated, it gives CASSATGSGDTEAFF.

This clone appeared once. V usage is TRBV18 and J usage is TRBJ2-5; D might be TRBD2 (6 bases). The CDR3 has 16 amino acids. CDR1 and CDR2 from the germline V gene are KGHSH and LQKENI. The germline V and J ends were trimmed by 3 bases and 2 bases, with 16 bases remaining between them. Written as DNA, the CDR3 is TGTGCCAGCTCACCGCTGCAGGGACTCATTCAAGAGACCCAGTACTTC. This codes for CASSPLQGLIQETQYF.

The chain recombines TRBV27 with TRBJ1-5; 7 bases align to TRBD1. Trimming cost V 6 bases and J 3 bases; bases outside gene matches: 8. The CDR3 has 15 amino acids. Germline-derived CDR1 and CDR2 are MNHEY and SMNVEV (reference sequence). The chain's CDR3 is CASRGGTVTNQPQHF. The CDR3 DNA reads TGTGCCAGCAGAGGCGGGACAGTCACCAATCAGCCCCAGCATTTT.

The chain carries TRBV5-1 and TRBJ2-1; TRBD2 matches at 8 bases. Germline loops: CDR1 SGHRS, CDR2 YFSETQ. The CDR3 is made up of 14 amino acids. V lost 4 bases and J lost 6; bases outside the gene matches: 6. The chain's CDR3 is CASSPGLASNEQFF. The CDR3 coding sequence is TGCGCCAGCAGCCCCGGACTAGCTTCCAATGAGCAGTTCTTC.

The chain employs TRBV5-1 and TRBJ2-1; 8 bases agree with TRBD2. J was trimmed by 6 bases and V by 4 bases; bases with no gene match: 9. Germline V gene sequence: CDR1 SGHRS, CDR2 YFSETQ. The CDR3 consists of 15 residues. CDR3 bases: TGCGCCAGCAGCCCCCGCGGGGGGCCCGTCAATGAGCAGTTCTTC. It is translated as CASSPRGGPVNEQFF.